The 20 T cell receptor beta chains below come from one sample, sequenced in a study of blood T cells in healthy people across ages (dated by TCRdb to the mid-2010s). The library was made by 5' RACE. TCRdb shows the sequencer as Illumina HiSeq 2500. The second PCR ran for roughly 7 to 11 cycles and used a J-beta primer mix along with a sample-barcoded 5' primer. Using fastp at Q25 and MiXCR, TCRdb reprocessed the public reads and kept productive beta chains. Each CDR3 protein appears once, grouped with its most common genes and DNA. The sample includes 1.5 million or so distinct CDR3 sequences, with 40% to 50% observed a single time. The ten largest clonotypes hold roughly 7.7% of the sample. Sequencing input: blood. These receptors originate from a young woman in good health.

The rearrangement links TRBV2 to TRBJ2-3; 7 bases are shared with TRBD1. Trimming at V came to 3 bases and at J to 2 bases, leaving 5 bases not matched to a gene. The germline gives CDR1 SNHLY, CDR2 FYNNEI. The length of the CDR3 is 15 residues. CDR3 sequence reads: CASSDDRVVTDTQYF. CDR3 nucleotides: TGTGCCAGCAGTGACGACAGGGTGGTCACAGATACGCAGTATTTT.

V and J are TRBV18 and TRBJ2-5, with a tentative D call TRBD2 (6 bases). Germline values: CDR1 KGHSH, CDR2 LQKENI. CDR3 length equals 14 residues. V lost 6 bases, J lost 6 bases, and 17 bases lay in between. The CDR3 nucleotides are TGTGCCAGCTCCACGGAGGGAGACTTCAAGACCCAGTACTTC. It yields the protein CASSTEGDFKTQYF. The full variable domain, with the rest looked up from reference TRBV18 and TRBJ2-5, is NAGVMQNPRHLVRRRGQEARLRCSPMKGHSHVYWYRQLPEEGLKFMVYLQKENIIDESGMPKERFSAEFPKEGPSILRIQQVVRGDSAAYFCASSTEGDFKTQYFGPGTRLLVL.

The V and J genes are TRBV20-1 and TRBJ2-3; a possible D gene is TRBD2 (6 bases). There are 15 residues in the CDR3. From germline, CDR1 is DFQATT and CDR2 SNEGSKA (reference sequence). With 6 bases removed from V and 6 bases from J, the gap between germline ends came to 22 bases. CDR3 in amino acids: CSAPPLAGSIDTQYF. The CDR3 DNA follows: TGCAGTGCCCCCCCCCTGGCGGGATCGATCGATACGCAGTATTTT.

The CDR3 protein is CASGVSTDYTEAFF. In DNA form, the CDR3 reads TGTGCCAGCGGAGTTTCGACGGATTACACTGAAGCTTTCTTT. The J gene is TRBJ1-1, the V gene TRBV25-1; the D is unclear. Trimming left V 8 bases short and J 3 bases short, with 16 bases between. The CDR3 has 14 amino acids. Germline V lookup: CDR1 MGHDK, CDR2 SYGVNS.

This rearrangement joins TRBV5-6 to TRBJ1-1; D is undetermined. CDR3 length equals 14 residues. Germline assignment: CDR1 SGHDT and CDR2 YYEEEE. Trimming stripped 1 base from V and 0 bases from J, with 7 bases between. The CDR3 is CASSLSMMNTEAFF. The CDR3 DNA reads TGTGCCAGCAGCTTGTCCATGATGAACACTGAAGCTTTCTTT.

The chain recombines TRBV7-2 with TRBJ2-4; 10 positions agree with TRBD1. CDR1 is SGHTA and CDR2 is FQGNSA in the germline V gene. V trimming: 2 bases; J trimming: 13 bases; junction bases outside the gene matches: 8. The CDR3 is 14 amino acids. CDR3 coding DNA: TGTGCCAGCAGCTTAAGGACAGGGGGTGGGGAGCAGTACTTC. This codes for CASSLRTGGGEQYF.

This clonotype was seen ten or more times. V is TRBV4-1 and J is TRBJ2-1, with 10 bases fitting TRBD2. CDR3 size: 15 residues. J gave up 2 bases and V 3 bases, and 1 base lay outside the gene matches. Germline CDR1 reads MGHRA; CDR2 reads YSYEKL. CDR3 nucleotides: TGCGCCAGCAGCCATCTAGCGGGGGCCTACAATGAGCAGTTCTTC. It codes for CASSHLAGAYNEQFF.

As for this clonotype: Relative to the germline gene, one junction end is altered; a read error may explain this. The rearrangement links TRBV20-1 to TRBJ2-3, with 7 bases identical to TRBD2. Germline values: CDR1 DFQATT, CDR2 SNEGSKA (reference sequence). The CDR3 loop spans 13 amino acids. Here the CDR3 reads CGASLAGTDTQYF. The DNA for the CDR3 is TGCGGTGCTAGTCTAGCGGGCACAGATACGCAGTATTTT.

The chain couples TRBV19 to TRBJ1-5; a possible D gene is TRBD1 (6 bases). V was pared by 3 bases and J by 11 bases, with 20 bases between. Germline CDR1 reads LNHDA; CDR2 reads SQIVND (reference sequence). The CDR3 has 15 amino acids. The DNA of the CDR3 is TGTGCCAGTAGTATCCGCCTCGACAGGCCCGCGGCCCAGCATTTT. It yields the protein CASSIRLDRPAAQHF.

There are a few counts of this clonotype. The V gene is TRBV12-3 or TRBV12-4, the J gene TRBJ2-3, with TRBD2 matching over 13 bases. V trimming: 5 bases; J trimming: 4 bases; junction bases outside the gene matches: 6. The CDR3 is 16 amino acids. CDR3 bases: TGTGCCAGCAGTGGGGGAGGACTAGCGGGAGCAGATACGCAGTATTTT. It encodes CASSGGGLAGADTQYF.

V is TRBV3-1 and J is TRBJ2-1; D is uncertain. Germline CDR1 and CDR2: LGHDT and YNNKEL (reference sequence). Trimming removed 0 bases at V and 10 bases at J, with 25 bases between. The CDR3 runs 18 residues. The CDR3 protein is CASSQDSGGDTFSYEQFF. The CDR3 nucleotides read TGTGCCAGCAGCCAAGACTCAGGCGGAGATACTTTTTCCTACGAGCAGTTCTTC.

This chain uses TRBV5-1 with TRBJ2-1; D might be TRBD2 (7 bases). Deletions cut 0 bases from V and 7 bases from J, with 20 bases between. This CDR3 is 17 amino acids long. Germline V gene lookup returns CDR1 SGHRS and CDR2 YFSETQ. The CDR3 loop reads CASSLVGGAAFVNEQFF. The CDR3, as DNA: TGCGCCAGCAGCTTGGTTGGGGGGGCAGCATTTGTTAATGAGCAGTTCTTC.

The chain recombines TRBV3-1 with TRBJ2-3, with TRBD1 identical over 8 bases. The CDR3 extends over 14 amino acids. V was pared by 4 bases and J by 5 bases, with 5 bases of the junction left unmatched. The germline CDR1 and CDR2 sequences are LGHDT and YNNKEL (reference sequence). CDR3: CASSPRTGRDTQYF. CDR3 sequence (DNA): TGTGCCAGCAGCCCGAGGACAGGGCGAGATACGCAGTATTTT.

For this clonotype: Relative to the germline gene, one junction end is altered; a read error may explain this. The chain uses TRBV27 and TRBJ2-1, with 9 positions matching TRBD2. This CDR3 has 17 residues. Germline CDR1 MNHEY, CDR2 SMNVEV (reference sequence). The CDR3: CASSFIAGEGGYDEQFF. Here the CDR3 DNA reads TGTGCCAGCAGTTTTATAGCGGGGGAGGGGGGCTACGATGAGCAGTTCTTC.

In this sample, this clonotype turned up a few times. The V and J genes are TRBV9 and TRBJ2-3; D is uncertain. This CDR3 contains 13 residues. Trimming left V 5 bases short and J 4 bases short, with 11 bases between. Germline CDR1 and CDR2: SGDLS and YYNGEE. The CDR3 DNA reads TGTGCCAGCAGAAGGGCGGAGCCAGATACGCAGTATTTT. This translates into CASRRAEPDTQYF.

In nucleotides, the CDR3 is TGTGCCAGCAGTGAACAGGGGGCCACTGAAGCTTTCTTT. Translating gives CASSEQGATEAFF. The rearrangement links TRBV7-8 to TRBJ1-1; 9 positions agree with TRBD1. After removal of 6 bases from V and 4 bases from J, the junction contained 3 bases not matched to a gene. This CDR3 comprises 13 residues. The germline gives CDR1 SGHVS, CDR2 FQNEAQ.

DNA for the CDR3: TGTGCCAGCAGCGCACAGCAATATAGCAATCAGCCCCAGCATTTT. Translated, it gives CASSAQQYSNQPQHF. The chain carries TRBV6-5 and TRBJ1-5; D call uncertain. Deletions cut 6 bases from V and 0 bases from J, with 12 bases between. The germline V gene encodes CDR1 MNHEY and CDR2 SVGAGI. This CDR3 is built from 15 residues.

The table lists this clonotype with a few counts. The chain combines TRBV7-9 with TRBJ2-3; TRBD2 matches 11 bases. The CDR3 contains 17 residues. The V and J ends lost 5 bases and 5 bases, in that order; junction bases with no gene match: 12. Looked up from germline, CDR1 is SEHNR and CDR2 is FQNEAQ (reference sequence). This CDR3 reads CASSGKGFLAGGDTQYF. DNA of the CDR3: TGTGCCAGCAGCGGAAAGGGGTTTCTAGCGGGAGGAGATACGCAGTATTTT.

V usage is TRBV5-1 and J usage is TRBJ2-2, with 7 positions matching TRBD1. This CDR3 contains 16 residues. CDR1 is SGHRS, CDR2 YFSETQ, per germline. J was trimmed by 5 bases and V by 2 bases; bases with no gene match: 9. In DNA form, the CDR3 reads TGCGCCAGCAGCTTACCAACAGGGGTAGGGACCGGGGAGCTGTTTTTT. It encodes CASSLPTGVGTGELFF.

This sequence joins TRBV2 and TRBJ1-1; D gene uncertain. Germline loops: CDR1 SNHLY, CDR2 FYNNEI. This CDR3 spans 14 amino acids. The V gene lost 1 base and the J gene lost 7 bases, with 13 bases spanning the gap. The CDR3 sequence is CASSEDSGPLEAFF. In DNA, the CDR3 is TGTGCCAGCAGTGAAGATTCAGGACCCCTTGAAGCTTTCTTT. The entire variable domain, with the rest obtained from reference TRBV2 and TRBJ1-1, is as follows: EPEVTQTPSHQVTQMGQEVILRCVPISNHLYFYWYRQILGQKVEFLVSFYNNEISEKSEIFDDQFSVERPDGSNFTLKIRSTKLEDSAMYFCASSEDSGPLEAFFGQGTRLTVV.